These 26 T cell receptor beta chains came from one sample sequenced in a study of beta chain features in type 1 diabetes. Expressed TCRB transcripts got sequenced, as all isolated RNA was reverse transcribed. Sequencing was performed with immunoSEQ multiplex PCR; in TCRdb, only in-frame clones are kept and a portion is missing. This sample has roughly 140,000 clones, with 11% found just once. The sample comprised central memory CD4+ T cells from blood. The receptors stem from a man aged 18 to 30 in good health.

This clone was seen only a few times. V and J are TRBV5-4 and TRBJ1-2; D call uncertain. The CDR3 length is 13 residues. With 2 bases removed from V and 1 base from J, the gap between germline ends came to 6 bases. Germline CDR1 and CDR2: SGHNT and YYREEE (reference sequence). The CDR3 reads CASSLPGNYGYTF. The CDR3 DNA is TGTGCCAGCAGCTTACCGGGTAACTATGGCTACACCTTC.

This chain joins TRBV27 and TRBJ2-7; D may match TRBD1 or TRBD2 (5 bases each). Between the trimmed V and J ends, which lost 6 bases and 4 bases, there was a span of 13 bases. Germline assignment: CDR1 MNHEY and CDR2 SMNVEV (reference sequence). This CDR3 has 13 amino acids. DNA for the CDR3: TGTGCCAGCAGCCGGGACCCAAGATACGAGCAGTACTTC. Encoded protein: CASSRDPRYEQYF.

Only a few counts were recorded for this clone. Compared with germline, one end of the junction differs, possibly owing to a read error. V and J are TRBV5-1 and TRBJ1-5; perhaps TRBD1 as D (6 bases). CDR3 size: 16 residues. The germline V gene has CDR1 SGHRS and CDR2 YFSETQ. The CDR3 protein is CASRLGPQGINQPQHF. Written as DNA, the CDR3 is TGCGCCAGCAGATTGGGACCGCAGGGGATCAATCAGCCCCAGCATTTT.

This clone was found a few times. The J gene is TRBJ1-1, the V gene TRBV19, with D possibly matching TRBD1 (6 bases). The germline V gene encodes CDR1 LNHDA and CDR2 SQIVND (reference sequence). The CDR3 length is 16 residues. Trimming removed 5 bases at V and 1 base at J, with 17 bases between. The CDR3, as DNA: TGTGCCAGTAGTGTCCGGGACACCGGGTGGAACACTGAAGCTTTCTTT. It is translated as CASSVRDTGWNTEAFF.

In its sample, this clone was seen many times. The same CDR3 also results from other DNA sequences found in this sample. V and J are TRBV28 and TRBJ1-1, with D possibly TRBD1 on 6 matching bases. The V gene lost 4 bases and the J gene lost 0 bases, with 9 bases spanning the gap. This CDR3 region has 14 residues. Looked up from germline, CDR1 is MDHEN and CDR2 is SYDVKM. The CDR3 bases are TGTGCCAGCAGTTCGCAGGGGCTGAACACTGAAGCTTTCTTT. It specifies CASSSQGLNTEAFF.

This clone has just a few counts. The J gene is TRBJ1-1, the V gene TRBV9, with D tentatively TRBD1 (6 bases). The germline V and J ends were trimmed by 3 bases and 5 bases, with 14 bases remaining between them. Germline V gene sequence: CDR1 SGDLS, CDR2 YYNGEE. This CDR3 comprises 14 residues. The CDR3 region has the DNA TGTGCCAGCAGCGCTTCAGGGGTATGGACTGAAGCTTTCTTT. Residues: CASSASGVWTEAFF.

A few counts support this clone. The chain uses TRBV28 and TRBJ1-4; TRBD1 is a possible D gene (5 bases). The germline V and J ends were trimmed by 4 bases and 3 bases, with 12 bases remaining between them. Germline CDR1 is MDHEN and CDR2 is SYDVKM. The CDR3 extends over 15 amino acids. CDR3 in DNA: TGTGCCAGCAGTTGGGGACGGCTACCTAATGAAAAACTGTTTTTT. This translates into CASSWGRLPNEKLFF.

The chain recombines TRBV5-4 with TRBJ2-3; the match to TRBD2 covers 8 bases. V lost 2 bases, J lost 3 bases, and 2 bases stayed unmatched. The CDR3 runs 14 residues. The V gene's germline CDR1 is SGHNT and CDR2 YYREEE (reference sequence). The CDR3 here is CASSLAGETDTQYF. The CDR3 DNA reads TGTGCCAGCAGCTTAGCGGGAGAGACAGATACGCAGTATTTT.

The table lists this clone with a few counts. The chain links TRBV11-2 to TRBJ1-1; unclear D gene. CDR1 and CDR2 from the germline V gene are SGHAT and FQNNGV. This CDR3 spans 14 amino acids. V lost 2 bases and J 5 bases, leaving 12 bases between the germline ends. The CDR3 nucleotides are TGTGCCAGCAGCTTAACCCAGGCTCGAACTGAAGCTTTCTTT. Encoded protein: CASSLTQARTEAFF.

This clone was counted a few times. The chain recombines TRBV7-2 with TRBJ1-4; TRBD1 agrees at 8 bases. CDR3 length: 15 residues. The germline V gene has CDR1 SGHTA and CDR2 FQGNSA. After removal of 4 bases from V and 4 bases from J, the junction contained 5 bases not matched to a gene. The CDR3 nucleotides read TGTGCCAGCAGCTCCCAGGGGGCTTTTAATGAAAAACTGTTTTTT. Protein product: CASSSQGAFNEKLFF.

This clone occurred a few times. The chain has TRBV5-1 and TRBJ1-4, with no clear D. The germline gives CDR1 SGHRS, CDR2 YFSETQ. Trimming removed 0 bases at V and 0 bases at J, with 9 bases between. There are 16 residues in the CDR3. DNA for the CDR3: TGCGCCAGCAGCTTGGGGGAAGTATCAACTAATGAAAAACTGTTTTTT. This encodes CASSLGEVSTNEKLFF. Full variable domain (missing parts from reference TRBV5-1 and TRBJ1-4): KAGVTQTPRYLIKTRGQQVTLSCSPISGHRSVSWYQQTPGQGLQFLFEYFSETQRNKGNFPGRFSGRQFSNSRSEMNVSTLELGDSALYLCASSLGEVSTNEKLFFGSGTQLSVL.

This clone was counted many times. The chain uses TRBV2 and TRBJ2-5, with TRBD1 matching 7 bases. CDR1 and CDR2 (germline): SNHLY, FYNNEI. This CDR3 has 12 residues. Trimming cost V 11 bases and J 2 bases; bases outside gene matches: 5. The CDR3 DNA reads as TGTGCCGGCGGACAGGAACAAGAGACCCAGTACTTC. It is translated as CAGGQEQETQYF. Together with reference TRBV2 and TRBJ2-5, the CDR3 gives the full variable domain: EPEVTQTPSHQVTQMGQEVILRCVPISNHLYFYWYRQILGQKVEFLVSFYNNEISEKSEIFDDQFSVERPDGSNFTLKIRSTKLEDSAMYFCAGGQEQETQYFGPGTRLLVL.

This clone was seen at least ten times. This chain links TRBV23-1 with TRBJ2-2; D not resolved. TRBV23-1 counts as an open reading frame of uncertain function. The V gene lost 10 bases and the J gene lost 5 bases, with 20 bases spanning the gap. This CDR3 comprises 15 residues. The CDR3 region is CATSGGIPLTGELFF. The DNA for the CDR3 is TGCGCCACCTCCGGTGGGATTCCCCTTACCGGGGAGCTGTTTTTT.

V is TRBV25-1 and J is TRBJ2-3; D is unclear. Germline CDR1 reads MGHDK; CDR2 reads SYGVNS. Trimming left V 4 bases short and J 6 bases short, with 17 bases between. CDR3 length: 15 amino acids. CDR3 DNA: TGTGCCAGCAGTGGAGCCAAACGAGGCCGCGATACGCAGTATTTT. It translates to CASSGAKRGRDTQYF.

The chain combines TRBV5-6 with TRBJ1-6; maybe TRBD1 (5 bases). Germline values: CDR1 SGHDT, CDR2 YYEEEE. The CDR3 sequence is 14 residues long. V lost 5 bases and J 9 bases, leaving 15 bases between the germline ends. CDR3 coding DNA: TGTGCCAGCAGTCGAGGGGTCGGGAGTTCACCCCTCCACTTT. Its protein is CASSRGVGSSPLHF. The full variable domain, rest sourced from reference TRBV5-6 and TRBJ1-6, is DAGVTQSPTHLIKTRGQQVTLRCSPKSGHDTVSWYQQALGQGPQFIFQYYEEEERQRGNFPDRFSGHQFPNYSSELNVNALLLGDSALYLCASSRGVGSSPLHFGNGTRLTVT.

The gene calls are TRBV30 and TRBJ1-2, with a tentative D call TRBD1 (6 bases). Germline CDR1 and CDR2: GTSNPN and SVGIG (reference sequence). V was pared by 5 bases and J by 8 bases, with 15 bases between. This CDR3 contains 12 residues. CDR3 DNA sequence: TGTGCCTGGGCTGGGGGCTTTGGAGGCTACACCTTC. Protein product: CAWAGGFGGYTF. Filled out from reference TRBV30 and TRBJ1-2, the complete variable domain reads SQTIHQWPATLVQPVGSPLSLECTVEGTSNPNLYWYRQAAGRGLQLLFYSVGIGQISSEVPQNLSASRPQDRQFILSSKKLLLSDSGFYLCAWAGGFGGYTFGSGTRLTVV.

The chain combines TRBV7-2 with TRBJ2-5, with D uncertain. The CDR3 has 15 amino acids. Germline loops: CDR1 SGHTA, CDR2 FQGNSA. Deletions cut 2 bases from V and 0 bases from J, with 10 bases between. CDR3: CASSLTGSYQETQYF. The CDR3 DNA reads as TGTGCCAGCAGCTTAACGGGTTCGTACCAAGAGACCCAGTACTTC.

There are many counts of this clone. This chain joins TRBV10-3 and TRBJ1-5; 7 bases map to TRBD1. The J segment lost 4 bases and the V segment lost 4 bases, leaving 10 bases of the junction unmatched. Germline CDR1 reads ENHRY; CDR2 reads SYGVKD. The CDR3 has 16 residues. CDR3 loop: CAISGSAGGGNQPQHF. Here the CDR3 DNA reads TGTGCCATCAGTGGGTCCGCAGGGGGAGGGAATCAGCCCCAGCATTTT.

This chain uses TRBV7-2 with TRBJ2-1; D is uncertain. The length of the CDR3 is 12 residues. The V end lost 4 bases, the J end lost 9 bases, and 10 bases lay between the germline ends. Germline lookup yields CDR1 SGHTA and CDR2 FQGNSA. CDR3 loop: CASSSTTREQFF. The CDR3 nucleotides read TGTGCCAGCAGCTCCACCACACGTGAGCAGTTCTTC.

V gene TRBV6-1 combines with J gene TRBJ2-1; TRBD1 might be the D (6 bases). Trimming cost V 8 bases and J 8 bases, with 22 bases left between them. CDR1 and CDR2 (germline): MNHNS, SASEGT. The CDR3 has 15 residues. The CDR3: CASPPGQGVMDEQFF. Here the CDR3 DNA reads TGTGCCAGCCCGCCGGGACAAGGGGTAATGGATGAGCAGTTCTTC.

Many counts were recorded for this clone. The rearrangement links TRBV7-3 to TRBJ2-3, with 10 bases that match TRBD2. V lost 5 bases to trimming and J lost 1 base; unmatched junction nucleotides: 3. CDR1 is SGHTA, CDR2 FQGTGA, per germline. This CDR3 comprises 15 residues. The CDR3 sequence is CASSLGTSGTDTQYF. The CDR3 nucleotides read TGTGCCAGCAGCCTCGGGACTAGCGGCACAGATACGCAGTATTTT. The full variable domain, its missing parts supplied by reference TRBV7-3 and TRBJ2-3, is GAGVSQTPSNKVTEKGKYVELRCDPISGHTALYWYRQSLGQGPEFLIYFQGTGAADDSGLPNDRFFAVRPEGSVSTLKIQRTERGDSAVYLCASSLGTSGTDTQYFGPGTRLTVL.

In DNA form, the CDR3 reads TGTGCCAGCAGTGCTCTCACTAGCGGGATGGCTCCTGGACCCTACAATGAGCAGTTCTTC. Amino acids: CASSALTSGMAPGPYNEQFF. The chain combines TRBV28 with TRBJ2-1, with 10 bases matching TRBD2. The CDR3 spans 20 residues. Germline trimming cut 5 bases from V and 2 bases from J; bases unmatched to any gene: 18. The germline CDR1 and CDR2 sequences are MDHEN and SYDVKM.

This clone appeared a few times. This chain connects TRBV5-6 to TRBJ1-5; D is possibly TRBD1 (6 bases). CDR3 length equals 17 residues. Trimming left V 3 bases short and J 1 base short, with 17 bases between. In germline, CDR1 is SGHDT, CDR2 YYEEEE. Here the CDR3 reads CASSSRRLGQSNQPQHF. The CDR3 DNA sequence: TGTGCCAGCAGCTCCAGGAGATTGGGACAAAGCAATCAGCCCCAGCATTTT.

V gene TRBV6-5 combines with J gene TRBJ1-5; D call uncertain. The CDR3 totals 15 residues. Trimming shortened V by 5 bases and J by 0 bases, and 11 bases separated the two germline ends. Germline loops: CDR1 MNHEY, CDR2 SVGAGI. CDR3 nucleotides: TGTGCCAGCAGTCCGACCTGGAGTAGCAATCAGCCCCAGCATTTT. Amino acids: CASSPTWSSNQPQHF.

V and J are TRBV5-1 and TRBJ1-5; D remains unclear. Between the trimmed V and J ends, which lost 0 bases and 2 bases, there was a span of 9 bases. In germline, CDR1 is SGHRS, CDR2 YFSETQ. The CDR3 has 15 amino acids. The CDR3 is CASSLGPSGNQPQHF. CDR3 sequence (DNA): TGCGCCAGCAGCTTGGGGCCGTCGGGCAATCAGCCCCAGCATTTT.

This chain links TRBV27 with TRBJ2-1; D unresolved. The CDR3 is made up of 16 amino acids. Germline loops: CDR1 MNHEY, CDR2 SMNVEV (reference sequence). V was cut by 2 bases and J by 3 bases, with 14 bases left in between. The CDR3 DNA is TGTGCCAGCAGTTTAGGAAAGAGCGCTTACTACAATGAGCAGTTCTTC. Translated, it gives CASSLGKSAYYNEQFF.